The sample holds a few counts of the clone carrying this T cell receptor beta chain. Its antigen is as yet unknown. Germline CDR1 MRHNA, CDR2 SNTAGT. The CDR3 runs to 13 residues. Deletions cut 6 bases from V and 1 base from J, with 9 bases between. Reverse transcribing all isolated RNA meant expressed TCRB transcripts were sequenced. Measured with immunoSEQ multiplex PCR; TCRdb has only the in-frame clones, and not every one. The sample has around 150,000 clones; approximately 9% are singletons. This sample stems from a study of beta chain features in type 1 diabetes. Study-level points and caveats: Moderate yet significant TCRB CDR3 shortening was seen in Type 1 diabetes patients in all four CD4+ subsets.

V and J are TRBV6-4 and TRBJ1-1; D is unresolved. The sample consisted of central memory CD4+ T cells from blood. This sequence was found in a woman aged 18-29 years with type 1 diabetes. The CDR3 DNA sequence: TGTGCCAGCAGGAGGTATCGGAACACTGAAGCTTTCTTT. Translating gives CASRRYRNTEAFF.